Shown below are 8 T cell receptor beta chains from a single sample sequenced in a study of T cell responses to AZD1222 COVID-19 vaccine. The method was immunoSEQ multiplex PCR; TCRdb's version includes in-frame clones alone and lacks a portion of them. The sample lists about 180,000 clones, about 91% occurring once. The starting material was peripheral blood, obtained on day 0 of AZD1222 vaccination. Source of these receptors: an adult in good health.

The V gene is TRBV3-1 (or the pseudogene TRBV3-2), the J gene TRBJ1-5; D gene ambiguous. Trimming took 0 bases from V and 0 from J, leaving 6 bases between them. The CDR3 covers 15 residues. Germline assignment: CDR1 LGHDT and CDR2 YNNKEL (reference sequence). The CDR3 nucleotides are TGTGCCAGCAGCCAAGAATGGGGTAGCAATCAGCCCCAGCATTTT. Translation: CASSQEWGSNQPQHF.

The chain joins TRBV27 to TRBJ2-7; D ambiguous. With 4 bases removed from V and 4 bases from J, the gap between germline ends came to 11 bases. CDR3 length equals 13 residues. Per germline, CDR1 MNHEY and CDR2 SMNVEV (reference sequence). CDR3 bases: TGTGCCAGCAGTTCCTACTCAAGGTACGAGCAGTACTTC. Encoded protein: CASSSYSRYEQYF.

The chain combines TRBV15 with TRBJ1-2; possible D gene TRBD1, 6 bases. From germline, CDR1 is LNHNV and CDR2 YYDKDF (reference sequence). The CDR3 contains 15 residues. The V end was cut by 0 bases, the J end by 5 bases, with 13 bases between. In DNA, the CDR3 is TGTGCCACCAGCAGAGACAGGGGCCCTGGTTATGGCTACACCTTC. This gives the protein CATSRDRGPGYGYTF.

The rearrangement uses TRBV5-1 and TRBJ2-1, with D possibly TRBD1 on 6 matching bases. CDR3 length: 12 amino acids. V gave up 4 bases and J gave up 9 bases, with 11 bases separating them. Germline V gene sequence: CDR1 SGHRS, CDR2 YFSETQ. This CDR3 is CASSPQGSEQFF. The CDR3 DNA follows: TGCGCCAGCAGCCCGCAGGGGAGTGAGCAGTTCTTC.

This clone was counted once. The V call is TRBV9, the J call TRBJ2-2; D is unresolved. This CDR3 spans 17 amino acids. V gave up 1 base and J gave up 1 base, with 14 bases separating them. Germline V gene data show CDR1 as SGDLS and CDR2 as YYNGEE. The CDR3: CASSVSPQRKNTGELFF. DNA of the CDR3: TGTGCCAGCAGCGTAAGTCCACAGCGTAAGAACACCGGGGAGCTGTTTTTT.

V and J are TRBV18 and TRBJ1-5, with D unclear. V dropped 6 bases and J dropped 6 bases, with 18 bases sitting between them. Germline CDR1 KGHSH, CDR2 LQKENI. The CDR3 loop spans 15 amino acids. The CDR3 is CASSPNHKGGQPQHF. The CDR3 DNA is TGTGCCAGCTCCCCTAATCATAAAGGAGGTCAGCCCCAGCATTTT.

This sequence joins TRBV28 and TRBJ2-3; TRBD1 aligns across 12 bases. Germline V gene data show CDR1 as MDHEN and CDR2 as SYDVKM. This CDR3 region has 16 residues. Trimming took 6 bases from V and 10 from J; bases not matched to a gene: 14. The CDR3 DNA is TGTGCCAGCAGGCGACCGGGACAGGGGGCGGAGAGGCCGCAGTATTTT. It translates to CASRRPGQGAERPQYF.

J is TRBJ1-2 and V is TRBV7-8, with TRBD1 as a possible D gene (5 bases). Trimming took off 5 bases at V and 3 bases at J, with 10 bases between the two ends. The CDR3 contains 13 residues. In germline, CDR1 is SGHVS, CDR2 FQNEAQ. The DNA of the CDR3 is TGTGCCAGCAGCCCCCAGGGTTACTATGGCTACACCTTC. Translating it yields CASSPQGYYGYTF.